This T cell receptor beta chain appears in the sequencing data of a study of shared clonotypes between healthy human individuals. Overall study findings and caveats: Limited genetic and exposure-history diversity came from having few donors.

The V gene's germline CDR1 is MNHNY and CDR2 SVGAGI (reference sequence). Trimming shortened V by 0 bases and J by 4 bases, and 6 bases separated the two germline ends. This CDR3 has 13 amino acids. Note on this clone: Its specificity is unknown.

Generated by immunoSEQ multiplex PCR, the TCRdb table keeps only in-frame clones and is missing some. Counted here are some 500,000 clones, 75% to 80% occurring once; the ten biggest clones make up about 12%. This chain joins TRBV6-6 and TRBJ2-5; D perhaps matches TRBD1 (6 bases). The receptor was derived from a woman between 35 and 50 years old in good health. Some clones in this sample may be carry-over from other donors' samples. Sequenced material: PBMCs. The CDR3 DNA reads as TGTGCCAGCAGTTACTCCAGGGGAGAGACCCAGTACTTC. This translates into CASSYSRGETQYF.